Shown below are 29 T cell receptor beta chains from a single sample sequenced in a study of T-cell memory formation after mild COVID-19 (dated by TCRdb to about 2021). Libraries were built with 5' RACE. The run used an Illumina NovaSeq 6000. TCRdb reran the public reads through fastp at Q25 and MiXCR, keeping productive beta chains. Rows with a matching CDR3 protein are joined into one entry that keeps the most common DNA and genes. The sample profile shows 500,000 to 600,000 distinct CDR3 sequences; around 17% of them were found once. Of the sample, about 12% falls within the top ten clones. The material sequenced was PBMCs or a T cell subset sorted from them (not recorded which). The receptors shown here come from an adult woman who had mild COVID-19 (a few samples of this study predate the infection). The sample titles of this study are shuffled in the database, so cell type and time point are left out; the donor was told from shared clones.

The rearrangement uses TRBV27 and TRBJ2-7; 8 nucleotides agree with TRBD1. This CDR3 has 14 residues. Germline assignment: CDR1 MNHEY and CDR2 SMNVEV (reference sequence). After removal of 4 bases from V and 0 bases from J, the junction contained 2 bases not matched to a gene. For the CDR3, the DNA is TGTGCCAGCAGTTACGACAGGGGCTCCTACGAGCAGTACTTC. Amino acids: CASSYDRGSYEQYF.

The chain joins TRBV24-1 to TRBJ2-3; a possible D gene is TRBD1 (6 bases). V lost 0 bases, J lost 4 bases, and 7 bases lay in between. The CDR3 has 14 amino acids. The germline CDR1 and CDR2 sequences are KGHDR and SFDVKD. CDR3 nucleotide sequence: TGTGCCACCAGTGATTTGGCAGGGGCAGATACGCAGTATTTT. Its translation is CATSDLAGADTQYF.

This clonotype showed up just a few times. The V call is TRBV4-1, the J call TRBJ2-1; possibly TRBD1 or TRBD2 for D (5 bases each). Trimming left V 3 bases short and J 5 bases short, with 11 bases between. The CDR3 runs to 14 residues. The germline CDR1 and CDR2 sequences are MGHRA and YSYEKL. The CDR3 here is CASSHRMGDNEQFF. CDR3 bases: TGCGCCAGCAGCCACCGGATGGGGGACAATGAGCAGTTCTTC.

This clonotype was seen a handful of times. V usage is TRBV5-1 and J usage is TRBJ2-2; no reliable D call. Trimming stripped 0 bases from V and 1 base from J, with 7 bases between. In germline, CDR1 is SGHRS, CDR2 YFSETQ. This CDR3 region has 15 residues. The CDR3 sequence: CASSLDELNTGELFF. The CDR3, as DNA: TGCGCCAGCAGCTTGGACGAGTTGAACACCGGGGAGCTGTTTTTT.

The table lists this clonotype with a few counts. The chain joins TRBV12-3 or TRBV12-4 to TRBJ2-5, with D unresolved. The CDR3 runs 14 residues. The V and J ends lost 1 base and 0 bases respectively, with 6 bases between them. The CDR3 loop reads CASSLVSDQETQYF. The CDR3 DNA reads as TGTGCCAGCAGTTTAGTCTCCGACCAAGAGACCCAGTACTTC.

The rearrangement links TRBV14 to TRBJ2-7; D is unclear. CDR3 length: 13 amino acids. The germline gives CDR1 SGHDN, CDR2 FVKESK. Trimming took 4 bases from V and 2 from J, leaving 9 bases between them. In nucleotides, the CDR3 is TGTGCCAGCAGCCCCGTCCCAACCTACGAGCAGTACTTC. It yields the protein CASSPVPTYEQYF.

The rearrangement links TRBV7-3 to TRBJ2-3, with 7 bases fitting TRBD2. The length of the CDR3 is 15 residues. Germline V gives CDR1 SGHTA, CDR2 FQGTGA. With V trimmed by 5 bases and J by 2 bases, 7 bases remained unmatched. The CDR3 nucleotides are TGTGCCAGCAGCCCGCAGGGACTAAACACAGATACGCAGTATTTT. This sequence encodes CASSPQGLNTDTQYF.

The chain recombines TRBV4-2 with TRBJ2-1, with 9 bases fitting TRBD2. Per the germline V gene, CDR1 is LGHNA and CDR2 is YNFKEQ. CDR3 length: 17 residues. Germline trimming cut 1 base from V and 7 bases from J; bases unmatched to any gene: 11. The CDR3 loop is CASSQAPVAGGWNEQFF. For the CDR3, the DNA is TGTGCCAGCAGCCAAGCCCCAGTGGCGGGAGGGTGGAATGAGCAGTTCTTC.

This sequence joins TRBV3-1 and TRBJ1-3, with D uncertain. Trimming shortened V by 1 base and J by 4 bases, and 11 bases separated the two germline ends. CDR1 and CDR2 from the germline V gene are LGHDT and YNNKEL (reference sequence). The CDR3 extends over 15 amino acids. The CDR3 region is CASSQGAGYGNTIYF. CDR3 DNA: TGTGCCAGCAGCCAAGGCGCGGGGTACGGAAACACCATATATTTT.

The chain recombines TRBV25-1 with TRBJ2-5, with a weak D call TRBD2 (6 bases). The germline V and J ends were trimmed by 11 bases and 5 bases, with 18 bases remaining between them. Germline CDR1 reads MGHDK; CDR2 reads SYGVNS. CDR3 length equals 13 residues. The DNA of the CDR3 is TGTGCCTCTCGGGAGTGGAACGGGGAGACCCAGTACTTC. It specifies CASREWNGETQYF.

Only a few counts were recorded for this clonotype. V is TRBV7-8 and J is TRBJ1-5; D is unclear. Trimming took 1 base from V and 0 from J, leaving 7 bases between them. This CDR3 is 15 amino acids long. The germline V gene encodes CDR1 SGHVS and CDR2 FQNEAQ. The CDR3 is CASSLDLSSNQPQHF. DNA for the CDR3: TGTGCCAGCAGCTTAGATTTGAGTAGCAATCAGCCCCAGCATTTT.

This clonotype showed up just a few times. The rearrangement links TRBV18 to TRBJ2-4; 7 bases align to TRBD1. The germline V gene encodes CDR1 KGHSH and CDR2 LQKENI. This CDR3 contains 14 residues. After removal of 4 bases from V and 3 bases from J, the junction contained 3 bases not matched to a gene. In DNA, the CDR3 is TGTGCCAGCTCACGAGGACAGGACAAAAACATTCAGTACTTC. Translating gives CASSRGQDKNIQYF.

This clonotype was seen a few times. Here the CDR3 reads CASAGAGMGEQFF. The CDR3 DNA reads as TGTGCCAGCGCGGGAGCAGGTATGGGTGAGCAGTTCTTC. The chain uses TRBV25-1 and TRBJ2-1; 7 nucleotides agree with TRBD2. Germline trimming cut 8 bases from V and 9 bases from J; bases unmatched to any gene: 10. Germline CDR1 and CDR2: MGHDK and SYGVNS. The CDR3 is made up of 13 amino acids.

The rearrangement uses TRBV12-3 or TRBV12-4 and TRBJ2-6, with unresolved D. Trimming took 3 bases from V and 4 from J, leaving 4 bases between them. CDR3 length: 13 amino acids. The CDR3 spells CASSFQGANVLTF. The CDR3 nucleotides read TGTGCCAGCAGTTTCCAAGGGGCCAACGTCCTGACTTTC.

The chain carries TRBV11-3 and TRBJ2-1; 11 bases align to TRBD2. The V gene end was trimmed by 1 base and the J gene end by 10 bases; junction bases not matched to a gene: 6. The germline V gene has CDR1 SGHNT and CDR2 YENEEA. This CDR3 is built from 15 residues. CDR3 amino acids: CASSLVAGGLGEQFF. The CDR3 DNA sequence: TGTGCCAGCAGCTTAGTAGCGGGAGGGCTGGGGGAGCAGTTCTTC.

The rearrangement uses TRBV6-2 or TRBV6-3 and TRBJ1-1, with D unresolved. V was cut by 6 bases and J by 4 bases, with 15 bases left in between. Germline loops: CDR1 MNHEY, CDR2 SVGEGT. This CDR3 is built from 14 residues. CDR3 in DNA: TGTGCCAGCAGACCAACCCGACAAAGCACTGAAGCTTTCTTT. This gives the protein CASRPTRQSTEAFF.

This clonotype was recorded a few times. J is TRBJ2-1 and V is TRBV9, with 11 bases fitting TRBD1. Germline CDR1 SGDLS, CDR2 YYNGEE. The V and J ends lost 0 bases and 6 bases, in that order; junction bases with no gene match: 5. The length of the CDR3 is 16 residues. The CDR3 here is CASSVGLGQGGNEQFF. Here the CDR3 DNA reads TGTGCCAGCAGCGTAGGGCTGGGACAGGGGGGCAATGAGCAGTTCTTC. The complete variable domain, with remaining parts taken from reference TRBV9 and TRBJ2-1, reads DSGVTQTPKHLITATGQRVTLRCSPRSGDLSVYWYQQSLDQGLQFLIQYYNGEERAKGNILERFSAQQFPDLHSELNLSSLELGDSALYFCASSVGLGQGGNEQFFGPGTRLTVL.

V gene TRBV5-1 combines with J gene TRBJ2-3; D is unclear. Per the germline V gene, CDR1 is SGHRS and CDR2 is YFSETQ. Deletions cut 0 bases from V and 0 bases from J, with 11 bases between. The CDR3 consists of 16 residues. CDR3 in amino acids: CASSLEDGGSTDTQYF. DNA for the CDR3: TGCGCCAGCAGCTTGGAAGATGGCGGTAGCACAGATACGCAGTATTTT. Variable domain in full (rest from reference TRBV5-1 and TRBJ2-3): KAGVTQTPRYLIKTRGQQVTLSCSPISGHRSVSWYQQTPGQGLQFLFEYFSETQRNKGNFPGRFSGRQFSNSRSEMNVSTLELGDSALYLCASSLEDGGSTDTQYFGPGTRLTVL.

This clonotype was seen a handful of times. The DNA of the CDR3 is TGTGCCAGTAGTCCCAGGCGAACTGCAACTAATGAAAAACTGTTTTTT. Translation: CASSPRRTATNEKLFF. The chain is built from TRBV19 and TRBJ1-4, with D unclear. From germline, CDR1 is LNHDA and CDR2 SQIVND (reference sequence). The CDR3 is 16 amino acids. The ends were cut back, 5 bases at V and 0 bases at J, with 13 bases in the middle.

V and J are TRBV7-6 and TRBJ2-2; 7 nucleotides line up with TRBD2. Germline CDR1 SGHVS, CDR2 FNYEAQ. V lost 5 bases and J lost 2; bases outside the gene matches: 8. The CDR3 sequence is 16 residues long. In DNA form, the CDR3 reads TGTGCCAGCAGCCCTCGGACTAGAGAAAACACCGGGGAGCTGTTTTTT. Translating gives CASSPRTRENTGELFF. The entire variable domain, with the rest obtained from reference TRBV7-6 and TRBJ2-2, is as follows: GAGVSQSPRYKVTKRGQDVALRCDPISGHVSLYWYRQALGQGPEFLTYFNYEAQQDKSGLPNDRFSAERPEGSISTLTIQRTEQRDSAMYRCASSPRTRENTGELFFGEGSRLTVL.

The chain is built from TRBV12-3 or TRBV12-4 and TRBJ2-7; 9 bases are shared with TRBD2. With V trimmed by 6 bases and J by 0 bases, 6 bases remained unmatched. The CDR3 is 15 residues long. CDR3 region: CASSQLAGVSYEQYF. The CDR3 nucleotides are TGTGCCAGCAGCCAACTAGCGGGCGTCTCCTACGAGCAGTACTTC.

The CDR3 DNA reads TGTGCCAGCAGCGTAGGACTAGCGGGGTCAGAGACCCAGTACTTC. Translating gives CASSVGLAGSETQYF. This rearrangement joins TRBV9 to TRBJ2-5, with 11 bases fitting TRBD2. Per the germline V gene, CDR1 is SGDLS and CDR2 is YYNGEE. The CDR3 covers 15 residues. The J segment lost 4 bases and the V segment lost 0 bases, leaving 2 bases of the junction unmatched. Drawing the rest from reference TRBV9 and TRBJ2-5, the complete variable domain is DSGVTQTPKHLITATGQRVTLRCSPRSGDLSVYWYQQSLDQGLQFLIQYYNGEERAKGNILERFSAQQFPDLHSELNLSSLELGDSALYFCASSVGLAGSETQYFGPGTRLLVL.

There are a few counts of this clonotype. The CDR3 region is CASIPGTGVIAGELFF. As DNA, the CDR3 is TGCGCCAGCATCCCTGGGACAGGGGTAATCGCCGGGGAGCTGTTTTTT. The chain has TRBV5-1 and TRBJ2-2, with TRBD1 matching over 10 bases. The germline V gene has CDR1 SGHRS and CDR2 YFSETQ. The CDR3 covers 16 residues. The V and J ends lost 6 bases and 6 bases, in that order; junction bases with no gene match: 11.

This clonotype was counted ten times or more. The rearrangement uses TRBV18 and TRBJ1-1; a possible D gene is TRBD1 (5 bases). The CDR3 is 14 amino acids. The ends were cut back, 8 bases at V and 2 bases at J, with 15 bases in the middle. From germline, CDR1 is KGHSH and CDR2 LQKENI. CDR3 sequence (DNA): TGTGCCAGCAGCCCAGGGTTAGGAAACACTGAAGCTTTCTTT. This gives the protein CASSPGLGNTEAFF.

This CDR3 reads CASSSSGTGNQPQHF. CDR3 in DNA: TGTGCCAGCAGTTCCTCCGGGACAGGGAATCAGCCCCAGCATTTT. The chain links TRBV12-3 or TRBV12-4 to TRBJ1-5; 9 bases map to TRBD1. CDR3 size: 15 residues. The V and J ends lost 4 bases and 4 bases, in that order; junction bases with no gene match: 5.

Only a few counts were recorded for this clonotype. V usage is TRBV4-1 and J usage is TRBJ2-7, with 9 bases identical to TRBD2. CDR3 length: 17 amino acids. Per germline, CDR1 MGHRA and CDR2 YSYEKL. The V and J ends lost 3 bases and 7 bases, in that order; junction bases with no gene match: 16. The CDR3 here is CASSQMTGLAQTEEQYF. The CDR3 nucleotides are TGCGCCAGCAGCCAGATGACGGGACTAGCCCAGACGGAGGAGCAGTACTTC.

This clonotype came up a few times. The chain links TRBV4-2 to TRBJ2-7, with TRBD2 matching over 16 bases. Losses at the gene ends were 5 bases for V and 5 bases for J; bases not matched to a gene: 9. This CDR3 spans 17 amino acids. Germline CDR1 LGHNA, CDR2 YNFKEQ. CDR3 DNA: TGTGCCAGCAGCGAGGGACTAGCGGGAGGGCCTAGGGACGAGCAGTACTTC. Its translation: CASSEGLAGGPRDEQYF.

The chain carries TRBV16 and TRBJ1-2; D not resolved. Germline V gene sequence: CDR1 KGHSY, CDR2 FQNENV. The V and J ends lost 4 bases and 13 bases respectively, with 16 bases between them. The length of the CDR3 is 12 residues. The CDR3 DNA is TGTGCCAGCAGCCCCTATACACAGTCTGGCACCTTC. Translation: CASSPYTQSGTF.

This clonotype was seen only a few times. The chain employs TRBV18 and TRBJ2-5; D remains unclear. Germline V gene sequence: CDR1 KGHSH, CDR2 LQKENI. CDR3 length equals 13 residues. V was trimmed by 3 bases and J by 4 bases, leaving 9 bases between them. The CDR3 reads CASSPMVGETQYF. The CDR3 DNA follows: TGTGCCAGCTCACCTATGGTTGGAGAGACCCAGTACTTC. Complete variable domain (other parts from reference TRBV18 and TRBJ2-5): NAGVMQNPRHLVRRRGQEARLRCSPMKGHSHVYWYRQLPEEGLKFMVYLQKENIIDESGMPKERFSAEFPKEGPSILRIQQVVRGDSAAYFCASSPMVGETQYFGPGTRLLVL.